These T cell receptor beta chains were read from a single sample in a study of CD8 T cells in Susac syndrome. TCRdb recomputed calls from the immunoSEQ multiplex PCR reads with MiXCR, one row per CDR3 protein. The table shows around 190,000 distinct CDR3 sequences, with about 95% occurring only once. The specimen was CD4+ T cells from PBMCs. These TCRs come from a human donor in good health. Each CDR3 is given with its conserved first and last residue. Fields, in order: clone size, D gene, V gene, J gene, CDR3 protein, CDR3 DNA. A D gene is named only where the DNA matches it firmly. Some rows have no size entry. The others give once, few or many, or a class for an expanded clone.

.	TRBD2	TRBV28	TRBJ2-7	CASSSGTSGYYEQYF	TGTGCCAGCAGTTCCGGGACTAGCGGTTACTACGAGCAGTACTTC
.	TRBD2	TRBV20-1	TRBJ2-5	CSASVGREVGETQYF	TGCAGTGCTTCCGTTGGGCGGGAGGTCGGAGAGACCCAGTACTTC
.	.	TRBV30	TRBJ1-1	CAWTGSRMNTEAFF	TGTGCCTGGACGGGATCCAGGATGAACACTGAAGCTTTCTTT
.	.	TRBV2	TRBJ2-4	CASRGLGIQYF	TGTGCCAGCCGGGGCCTGGGCATTCAGTACTTC
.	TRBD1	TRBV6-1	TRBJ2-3	CATGDRGRADTQYF	TGTGCCACAGGGGACAGGGGGCGCGCAGATACGCAGTATTTT
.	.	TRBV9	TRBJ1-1	CASSATGYRDTEAFF	TGTGCCAGCAGCGCTACGGGGTATAGGGACACTGAAGCTTTCTTT
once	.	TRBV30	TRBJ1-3	CAWKFVAGNTIYF	TGTGCCTGGAAGTTCGTGGCTGGAAACACCATATATTTT
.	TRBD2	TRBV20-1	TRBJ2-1	CSAFSGKDVF	TGCAGTGCTTTTAGCGGGAAGGATGTCTTC
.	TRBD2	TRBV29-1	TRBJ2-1	CSVEVGGSPYNEQFF	TGCAGCGTTGAAGTGGGCGGGAGCCCTTACAATGAGCAGTTCTTC
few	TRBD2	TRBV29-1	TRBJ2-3	CSVGLAGAADTQYF	TGCAGCGTTGGACTAGCGGGAGCGGCAGATACGCAGTATTTT
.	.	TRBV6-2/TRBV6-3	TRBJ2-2	CASSPATNTGELFF	TGTGCCAGCAGCCCGGCCACGAACACCGGGGAGCTGTTTTTT
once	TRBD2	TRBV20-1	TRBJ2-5	CSVRGLADDQETQYF	TGCAGTGTCCGCGGACTAGCGGATGATCAAGAGACCCAGTACTTC
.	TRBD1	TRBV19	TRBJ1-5	CASSTRPGQENQPQHF	TGTGCCAGTAGTACACGTCCGGGACAGGAAAATCAGCCCCAGCATTTT
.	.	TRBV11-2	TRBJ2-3	CASSLEESTQYF	TGTGCCAGCAGCTTAGAGGAGAGTACGCAGTATTTT
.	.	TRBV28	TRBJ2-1	CASSFAWNEQFF	TGTGCCAGCAGTTTCGCGTGGAATGAGCAGTTCTTC
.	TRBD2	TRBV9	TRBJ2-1	CASSGSLAGVGPGQFF	TGTGCCAGCAGCGGGAGTCTAGCGGGAGTCGGCCCTGGGCAGTTCTTC
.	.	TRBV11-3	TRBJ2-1	CASSRNGDNEQFF	TGTGCCAGCAGCCGAAACGGAGACAATGAGCAGTTCTTC
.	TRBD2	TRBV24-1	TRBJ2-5	CATSDTSGSGETQYF	TGTGCCACCAGTGATACTAGCGGGAGCGGAGAGACCCAGTACTTC
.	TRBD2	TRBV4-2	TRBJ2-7	CASSQRSSGRVYEQYF	TGTGCCAGCAGCCAAAGATCTAGCGGGAGAGTCTACGAGCAGTACTTC
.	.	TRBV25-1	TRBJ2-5	CASSDLALLQETQYF	TGTGCCAGCAGTGACCTAGCGCTCCTTCAAGAGACCCAGTACTTC
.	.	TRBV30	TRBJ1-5	CAWSPRQPQHF	TGTGCCTGGAGTCCTAGGCAGCCCCAGCATTTT
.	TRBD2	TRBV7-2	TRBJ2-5	CASSPSGWKETQYF	TGTGCCAGCAGCCCTAGCGGGTGGAAAGAGACCCAGTACTTC
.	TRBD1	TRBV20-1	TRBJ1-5	CSAPTPGQGASNQPQHF	TGCAGTGCTCCGACTCCGGGACAGGGAGCGAGCAATCAGCCCCAGCATTTT
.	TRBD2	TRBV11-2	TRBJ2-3	CASSYGTSGISTDTQYF	TGTGCCAGCAGCTACGGGACTAGCGGAATCAGCACAGATACGCAGTATTTT
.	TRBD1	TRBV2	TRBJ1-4	CASREDRAEKLFF	TGTGCCAGCAGAGAGGACAGGGCTGAAAAACTGTTTTTT
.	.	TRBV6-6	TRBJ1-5	CATRGGNQPQHF	TGTGCCACCCGTGGGGGGAATCAGCCCCAGCATTTT
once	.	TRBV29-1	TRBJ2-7	CSVVVWAGADEQYF	TGCAGCGTTGTGGTTTGGGCAGGGGCCGACGAGCAGTACTTC
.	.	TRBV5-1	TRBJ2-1	CASSLENTYNEQFF	TGCGCCAGCAGCTTGGAGAACACCTACAATGAGCAGTTCTTC
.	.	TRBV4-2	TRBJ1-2	CASSTIPDGRVRVYTF	TGTGCCAGCAGCACAATCCCGGACGGCCGAGTTCGCGTCTACACCTTC
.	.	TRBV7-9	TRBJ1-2	CASSPYAANYGYTF	TGTGCCAGCAGCCCCTACGCAGCTAACTATGGCTACACCTTC
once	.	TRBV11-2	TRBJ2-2	CASSRRQAYGELFF	TGTGCCAGCAGCCGGAGGCAGGCCTACGGGGAGCTGTTTTTT
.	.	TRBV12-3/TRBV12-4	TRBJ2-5	CASSRSGAETQYF	TGTGCCAGCAGTAGAAGCGGTGCAGAGACCCAGTACTTC
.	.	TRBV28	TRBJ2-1	CASTKGYNEQFF	TGTGCAAGCACTAAGGGGTACAATGAGCAGTTCTTC
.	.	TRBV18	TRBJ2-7	CASSPPTGIEQYF	TGTGCCAGCTCACCACCGACCGGGATCGAGCAGTACTTC
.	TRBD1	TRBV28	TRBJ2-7	CASSYGRDSSYEQYF	TGTGCCAGCAGTTATGGCCGGGACAGCTCCTACGAGCAGTACTTC
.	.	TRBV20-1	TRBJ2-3	CSARATRGRGTDTQYF	TGCAGTGCTAGAGCTACTCGCGGCAGGGGCACAGATACGCAGTATTTT
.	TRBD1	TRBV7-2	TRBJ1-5	CASSYGQGAQPQHF	TGTGCCAGCAGCTACGGACAGGGGGCACAGCCCCAGCATTTT
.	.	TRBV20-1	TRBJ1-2	CSASAPRGQYGYTF	TGCAGTGCTAGCGCCCCCCGGGGGCAATATGGCTACACCTTC
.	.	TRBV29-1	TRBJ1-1	CSVEVRGAITEAFF	TGCAGCGTTGAAGTGCGGGGGGCGATCACTGAAGCTTTCTTT
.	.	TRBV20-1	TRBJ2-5	CSASSTQETQYF	TGCAGTGCTAGCTCTACCCAAGAGACCCAGTACTTC
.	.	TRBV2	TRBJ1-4	CASNRVEREKLFF	TGTGCCAGCAACAGAGTCGAACGTGAAAAACTGTTTTTT
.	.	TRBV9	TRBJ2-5	CASSAGLAYQETQYF	TGTGCCAGCAGCGCAGGGTTGGCGTACCAAGAGACCCAGTACTTC
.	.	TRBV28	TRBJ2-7	CASSSPPGTYEQYF	TGTGCCAGCAGTTCCCCGCCAGGGACCTACGAGCAGTACTTC
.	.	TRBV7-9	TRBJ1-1	CASSTTGMNTEAFF	TGTGCCAGCAGCACCACTGGAATGAACACTGAAGCTTTCTTT
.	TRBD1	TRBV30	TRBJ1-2	CAWRGQAAYGYTF	TGTGCCTGGAGGGGACAGGCGGCCTATGGCTACACCTTC
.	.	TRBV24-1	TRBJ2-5	CATSDFSPTEQETQYF	TGTGCCACCAGTGATTTCTCTCCGACGGAGCAAGAGACCCAGTACTTC
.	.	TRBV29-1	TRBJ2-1	CSVLEGGGDEQFF	TGCAGCGTTCTAGAGGGAGGGGGAGATGAGCAGTTCTTC
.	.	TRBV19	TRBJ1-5	CASKQVPNQPQHF	TGTGCCAGTAAGCAGGTTCCTAATCAGCCCCAGCATTTT
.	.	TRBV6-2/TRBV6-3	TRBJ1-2	CASSFSWAEGYGYTF	TGTGCCAGCAGTTTTAGCTGGGCGGAGGGGTATGGCTACACCTTC